What follows are 10 T cell receptor beta chains derived from one specimen sequenced in a study of shared clonotypes between healthy human individuals. Only CD45RO-negative cells positively selected for CCR7 counted as naive CD8 cells, so terminally differentiated effector memory CD45RA+ cells were excluded. Repertoires were generated with immunoSEQ multiplex PCR, while TCRdb's copy carries only in-frame clones and drops some. The table records approximately 2,200,000 clones, under 95% of them present only once. The sample taken for sequencing was naive CD8+ T cells from PBMCs. Receptor source: a man in his late teens or twenties in good health. Some clones in this sample may be carry-over from other donors' samples.

The rearrangement joins TRBV29-1 to TRBJ1-1; 7 positions agree with TRBD1. CDR3 length: 14 amino acids. The trim removed 6 bases at V and 1 base at J, leaving 8 bases unmatched. CDR1 and CDR2 from the germline V gene are SQVTM and ANQGSEA. DNA for the CDR3: TGCAGCGTACCTAGGACAGGCGCGAACACTGAAGCTTTCTTT. This gives the protein CSVPRTGANTEAFF. The full variable domain, rest sourced from reference TRBV29-1 and TRBJ1-1, is SAVISQKPSRDICQRGTSLTIQCQVDSQVTMMFWYRQQPGQSLTLIATANQGSEATYESGFVIDKFPISRPNLTFSTLTVSNMSPEDSSIYLCSVPRTGANTEAFFGQGTRLTVV.

This chain uses TRBV4-1 with TRBJ2-2; D gene uncertain. Germline CDR1 MGHRA, CDR2 YSYEKL. The CDR3 totals 18 residues. Trimming cost V 0 bases and J 1 base, with 15 bases left between them. The CDR3 region is CASSQDGPEVKNTGELFF. As DNA, the CDR3 is TGCGCCAGCAGCCAAGATGGGCCAGAAGTTAAGAACACCGGGGAGCTGTTTTTT.

There are a few counts of this clone. In the same sample, other DNA sequences code for this CDR3. The gene calls are TRBV28 and TRBJ2-7; D gene uncertain. V was clipped by 4 bases and J by 3 bases, with 7 bases between them. The CDR3 has 12 residues. The germline CDR1 and CDR2 sequences are MDHEN and SYDVKM. The CDR3 sequence is CASSWSGYEQYF. The CDR3 DNA reads as TGTGCCAGCAGTTGGTCGGGCTACGAGCAGTACTTC.

About this clone itself: Different DNA sequences within this sample yield the same CDR3. J is TRBJ1-5 and V is TRBV9; D ambiguous. This CDR3 is built from 15 residues. The germline V gene encodes CDR1 SGDLS and CDR2 YYNGEE. V lost 0 bases and J lost 0, with 7 bases in between. CDR3 coding DNA: TGTGCCAGCAGCGTAGGGCAGAATAGCAATCAGCCCCAGCATTTT. Translation: CASSVGQNSNQPQHF.

The genes are TRBV5-1 and TRBJ2-1, with 7 bases identical to TRBD2. CDR3 size: 18 residues. V lost 4 bases, J lost 5 bases, and 18 bases stayed unmatched. Germline V CDR1 and CDR2: SGHRS, YFSETQ. CDR3 sequence (DNA): TGCGCCAGCAGCCCCCCCGGGACTAATTCTCGTCCTCACAATGAGCAGTTCTTC. Its protein product is CASSPPGTNSRPHNEQFF.

This clone occurred once. The chain carries TRBV19 and TRBJ2-7; TRBD2 matches at 9 bases. In germline, CDR1 is LNHDA, CDR2 SQIVND (reference sequence). The CDR3 is 15 amino acids. The ends lost 3 bases at V and 1 base at J; junction bases unmatched: 4. The CDR3 region is CASSMTSGPSYEQYF. CDR3 DNA sequence: TGTGCCAGTAGTATGACTAGCGGCCCTTCCTACGAGCAGTACTTC. The full variable domain, its missing parts supplied by reference TRBV19 and TRBJ2-7, is DGGITQSPKYLFRKEGQNVTLSCEQNLNHDAMYWYRQDPGQGLRLIYYSQIVNDFQKGDIAEGYSVSREKKESFPLTVTSAQKNPTAFYLCASSMTSGPSYEQYFGPGTRLTVT.

This clone was seen a single time. V gene TRBV14 combines with J gene TRBJ1-1; 8 positions agree with TRBD1. The J segment lost 4 bases and the V segment lost 4 bases, leaving 14 bases of the junction unmatched. The V gene's germline CDR1 is SGHDN and CDR2 FVKESK. The length of the CDR3 is 17 residues. The CDR3 loop reads CASSRGRGQWGSTEAFF. CDR3 sequence (DNA): TGTGCCAGCAGCCGGGGCAGGGGGCAATGGGGGAGCACTGAAGCTTTCTTT. The full variable domain, its missing parts supplied by reference TRBV14 and TRBJ1-1, is EAGVTQFPSHSVIEKGQTVTLRCDPISGHDNLYWYRRVMGKEIKFLLHFVKESKQDESGMPNNRFLAERTGGTYSTLKVQPAELEDSGVYFCASSRGRGQWGSTEAFFGQGTRLTVV.

This chain links TRBV19 with TRBJ2-2; D is possibly TRBD1 or TRBD2 (6 bases each). The CDR3 covers 15 residues. V was shortened by 4 bases and J by 3 bases, with 12 bases between the two germline ends. Germline lookup yields CDR1 LNHDA and CDR2 SQIVND (reference sequence). The CDR3 here is CASSTHREDTGELFF. The CDR3 DNA sequence: TGTGCCAGTAGTACGCACAGGGAGGACACCGGGGAGCTGTTTTTT.

The rearrangement uses TRBV6-5 and TRBJ2-1, with D maybe TRBD2 (5 bases). This CDR3 spans 15 amino acids. CDR1 and CDR2 (germline): MNHEY, SVGAGI. Deletions cut 0 bases from V and 10 bases from J, with 16 bases between. The CDR3: CASSYSEGMAWEQFF. CDR3 bases: TGTGCCAGCAGTTACTCTGAGGGAATGGCCTGGGAGCAGTTCTTC.

The chain couples TRBV7-9 to TRBJ1-4; D is perhaps TRBD1 (6 bases). The V gene's germline CDR1 is SEHNR and CDR2 FQNEAQ (reference sequence). This CDR3 is 15 amino acids long. The V gene lost 6 bases and the J gene lost 7 bases, with 18 bases spanning the gap. CDR3 DNA sequence: TGTGCCAGCAGACTAACGGGGGGCGCGGGTGAAAAACTGTTTTTT. Amino acid sequence: CASRLTGGAGEKLFF. The full variable domain, rest sourced from reference TRBV7-9 and TRBJ1-4, is DTGVSQNPRHKITKRGQNVTFRCDPISEHNRLYWYRQTLGQGPEFLTYFQNEAQLEKSRLLSDRFSAERPKGSFSTLEIQRTEQGDSAMYLCASRLTGGAGEKLFFGSGTQLSVL.